Listed here are 24 T cell receptor beta chains from one sample, sequenced in a study of blood T cell repertoires in COVID-19. Only in-frame clones appear in the TCRdb table, and some are missing; sequencing was by immunoSEQ multiplex PCR. The sample has 150,000 to 170,000 clones; roughly 84% are singletons. Source material: peripheral blood. These receptor sequences come from a man aged 55 to 70 with COVID-19, enrolled during active disease.

The CDR3 sequence is CAMLRTVYEKLFF. The CDR3 DNA sequence: TGTGCCATGCTCCGGACAGTTTATGAAAAACTGTTTTTT. V is TRBV6-4 and J is TRBJ1-4, with D tentatively TRBD1 (6 bases). V was clipped by 10 bases and J by 6 bases, with 15 bases between them. Germline values: CDR1 MRHNA, CDR2 SNTAGT. This CDR3 is built from 13 residues.

The J gene is TRBJ1-2, the V gene TRBV6-6; D is unclear. Germline CDR1 is MNHNY and CDR2 is SVGAGI (reference sequence). The CDR3 is made up of 13 amino acids. The ends were cut back, 2 bases at V and 2 bases at J, with 6 bases in the middle. The chain's CDR3 is CASSYAQNYGYTF. CDR3 nucleotide sequence: TGTGCCAGCAGTTACGCACAGAACTATGGCTACACCTTC.

In this sample, this clone turned up once. The chain carries TRBV6-2 or TRBV6-3 and TRBJ2-7, with TRBD1 identical over 8 bases. The V segment lost 2 bases and the J segment 2 bases; nucleotides outside the gene matches: 8. This CDR3 has 16 amino acids. Looked up from germline, CDR1 is MNHEY and CDR2 is SVGEGT. The CDR3 DNA sequence: TGTGCCAGCAGTTACCCTGGACAGGGTCTTACCTACGAGCAGTACTTC. It is translated as CASSYPGQGLTYEQYF.

The gene calls are TRBV29-1 and TRBJ2-3; D might be TRBD1 (6 bases). This CDR3 is built from 14 residues. Germline values: CDR1 SQVTM, CDR2 ANQGSEA. In DNA, the CDR3 is TGCAGTACAGACCCGGGACAAAGCACAGATACGCAGTATTTT. This encodes CSTDPGQSTDTQYF.

V is TRBV7-2 and J is TRBJ1-5, with unresolved D. CDR3 size: 14 residues. Trimming cost V 5 bases and J 0 bases, with 8 bases left between them. CDR1 is SGHTA, CDR2 FQGNSA, per germline. CDR3 in DNA: TGTGCCAGCAGCCCCCCGCGTAGCAATCAGCCCCAGCATTTT. It encodes CASSPPRSNQPQHF.

V is TRBV10-3 and J is TRBJ2-7; 7 bases are a match to TRBD2. The V segment lost 2 bases and the J segment 6 bases; nucleotides outside the gene matches: 7. The germline gives CDR1 ENHRY, CDR2 SYGVKD. CDR3 length: 14 amino acids. The CDR3 here is CAISEGTTLREQYF. CDR3 bases: TGTGCCATCAGTGAGGGGACTACGCTACGCGAGCAGTACTTC.

The V and J genes are TRBV5-1 and TRBJ2-3; possibly TRBD2 for D (6 bases). Germline-derived CDR1 and CDR2 are SGHRS and YFSETQ. The CDR3 runs to 13 residues. Trimming stripped 4 bases from V and 6 bases from J, with 12 bases between. The CDR3 nucleotides read TGCGCCAGCAGCCCCGGAGGGTCCGATACGCAGTATTTT. The encoded protein is CASSPGGSDTQYF.

V is TRBV7-2 and J is TRBJ1-6; D perhaps matches TRBD1 (6 bases). CDR3 size: 15 residues. Germline assignment: CDR1 SGHTA and CDR2 FQGNSA. V lost 5 bases and J 6 bases, leaving 14 bases between the germline ends. The CDR3 sequence is CASSLGQSFNSPLHF. CDR3 sequence (DNA): TGTGCCAGCAGCCTCGGACAGTCGTTTAATTCACCCCTCCACTTT.

The rearrangement joins TRBV6-2 or TRBV6-3 to TRBJ1-5; weak D call: TRBD1 (6 bases). CDR3 length: 16 residues. V was clipped by 5 bases and J by 0 bases, with 14 bases between them. Germline V gives CDR1 MNHEY, CDR2 SVGEGT. The DNA of the CDR3 is TGTGCCAGCAGTCCCGGGACACCGATTAGCAATCAGCCCCAGCATTTT. It codes for CASSPGTPISNQPQHF.

The rearrangement links TRBV14 to TRBJ1-1, with D maybe TRBD1 (5 bases). The V and J ends lost 0 bases and 4 bases respectively, with 12 bases between them. Germline V CDR1 and CDR2: SGHDN, FVKESK. The CDR3 totals 15 residues. The chain's CDR3 is CASSQEGRGGTEAFF. The DNA for the CDR3 is TGTGCCAGCAGCCAAGAAGGTAGGGGAGGCACTGAAGCTTTCTTT.

The CDR3, as DNA: TGTGCCAGCAGGCGCACCGGGGAGCTGTTTTTT. Its protein is CASRRTGELFF. The chain has TRBV2 and TRBJ2-2; no clear D gene. Between the trimmed V and J ends, which lost 6 bases and 4 bases, there was a span of 3 bases. The CDR3 has 11 amino acids. CDR1 and CDR2 (germline): SNHLY, FYNNEI.

V is TRBV19 and J is TRBJ1-6, with 9 nucleotides matching TRBD1. Germline V gene sequence: CDR1 LNHDA, CDR2 SQIVND (reference sequence). With V trimmed by 7 bases and J by 7 bases, 8 bases remained unmatched. The length of the CDR3 is 15 residues. For the CDR3, the DNA is TGTGCCAGTACAAACAGGGGGCCTACGAATTCACCCCTCCACTTT. Translation gives CASTNRGPTNSPLHF.

V gene TRBV10-1 combines with J gene TRBJ1-5; D unclear. The germline CDR1 and CDR2 sequences are WNHNN and SYGVQD (reference sequence). This CDR3 has 16 amino acids. V lost 0 bases and J lost 4, with 13 bases in between. CDR3 DNA sequence: TGCGCCAGCAGTGAGTCGAGGGTAGAGGGAAATCAGCCCCAGCATTTT. Translating gives CASSESRVEGNQPQHF.

The chain links TRBV6-5 to TRBJ1-1, with D unclear. Trimming stripped 0 bases from V and 4 bases from J, with 6 bases between. Looked up from germline, CDR1 is MNHEY and CDR2 is SVGAGI. There are 13 residues in the CDR3. The CDR3 spells CASSYSRSTEAFF. CDR3 coding DNA: TGTGCCAGCAGTTACTCGAGGAGCACTGAAGCTTTCTTT.

This chain joins TRBV5-4 and TRBJ1-4, with 7 nucleotides matching TRBD1. The V gene's germline CDR1 is SGHNT and CDR2 YYREEE (reference sequence). V dropped 4 bases and J dropped 3; count of bases not matched to a gene: 3. This CDR3 has 14 residues. CDR3 sequence reads: CASSRGQSNEKLFF. Written as DNA, the CDR3 is TGTGCCAGCAGCCGGGGACAGTCTAATGAAAAACTGTTTTTT.

This chain links TRBV6-5 with TRBJ1-1; 7 nucleotides match TRBD1. Per germline, CDR1 MNHEY and CDR2 SVGAGI. Germline trimming cut 7 bases from V and 2 bases from J; bases unmatched to any gene: 10. CDR3 length equals 15 residues. The CDR3 is CASIPTGWVNTEAFF. For the CDR3, the DNA is TGTGCCAGCATCCCGACAGGGTGGGTTAACACTGAAGCTTTCTTT.

This sequence joins TRBV9 and TRBJ2-1; 8 bases line up with TRBD1. This CDR3 is built from 15 residues. V trimming: 3 bases; J trimming: 8 bases; junction bases outside the gene matches: 10. The germline V gene has CDR1 SGDLS and CDR2 YYNGEE. CDR3 coding DNA: TGTGCCAGCAGCGGAGGAACAGGGGGGTACGATGAGCAGTTCTTC. As protein: CASSGGTGGYDEQFF.

V and J are TRBV11-3 and TRBJ1-2; D gene ambiguous. V shed 3 bases and J shed 5 bases, with 10 bases lying between them. This CDR3 is 13 amino acids long. Germline V lookup: CDR1 SGHNT, CDR2 YENEEA. The CDR3 DNA follows: TGTGCCAGCAGCTTCACCACGGGTTATGGCTACACCTTC. It translates to CASSFTTGYGYTF.

The genes are TRBV11-3 and TRBJ1-1; no definite D call. V lost 0 bases, J lost 6 bases, and 8 bases lay in between. The germline V gene encodes CDR1 SGHNT and CDR2 YENEEA. CDR3 length: 13 residues. CDR3 nucleotides: TGTGCCAGCAGCTTAGATCGTCGGGCTGAAGCTTTCTTT. Protein: CASSLDRRAEAFF.

The chain is built from TRBV18 and TRBJ1-1, with 7 bases aligning to TRBD1. From germline, CDR1 is KGHSH and CDR2 LQKENI. Germline trimming cut 0 bases from V and 0 bases from J; bases unmatched to any gene: 7. The CDR3 covers 17 residues. The CDR3 protein is CASSPPGQKRMNTEAFF. The CDR3 region has the DNA TGTGCCAGCTCACCACCGGGACAGAAGAGAATGAACACTGAAGCTTTCTTT.

This clone came up a few times. V usage is TRBV2 and J usage is TRBJ1-2; D is uncertain. V was cut by 7 bases and J by 2 bases, with 17 bases left in between. The germline gives CDR1 SNHLY, CDR2 FYNNEI. The CDR3 loop spans 15 amino acids. This chain's CDR3 is CASTITRSSNYGYTF. Written as DNA, the CDR3 is TGTGCCAGCACCATAACCCGATCAAGCAACTATGGCTACACCTTC.

The chain is built from TRBV7-3 and TRBJ1-3, with 8 bases lining up with TRBD1. With 5 bases clipped from V and 2 bases from J, the junction kept 5 bases outside the gene matches. The CDR3 has 15 residues. CDR1 and CDR2 from the germline V gene are SGHTA and FQGTGA. In nucleotides, the CDR3 is TGTGCCAGCAGCCCCCAGGGGGCGGCTGGAAACACCATATATTTT. Its protein product is CASSPQGAAGNTIYF.

The chain employs TRBV10-2 and TRBJ1-1; no clear D. The CDR3 is 11 amino acids. Trimming left V 4 bases short and J 8 bases short, with 8 bases between. Germline CDR1 reads WSHSY; CDR2 reads SAAADI. The CDR3 DNA is TGCGCCAGCAGTGTTTCCGCGGAAGCTTTCTTT. Residues: CASSVSAEAFF.

The J gene is TRBJ1-5, the V gene TRBV28; unclear D gene. The CDR3 sequence is 13 residues long. The germline CDR1 and CDR2 sequences are MDHEN and SYDVKM. The germline V and J ends were trimmed by 2 bases and 4 bases, with 6 bases remaining between them. CDR3 loop: CASSLRDNQPQHF. CDR3 in DNA: TGTGCCAGCAGTTTACGGGATAATCAGCCCCAGCATTTT.